The text below deals with one TCR beta chain. The antigen remains unidentified. The data were obtained in a study of CD8 T cells in ankylosing spondylitis. Study-wide results and limits: Enrichment of disease-linked clones was reportedly significant in matched ankylosing spondylitis synovial fluid.

Making the TCR beta libraries involved quantitative 5'-RACE with molecular barcodes. TCRdb called the 5' RACE reads again in MiXCR, with one record for every CDR3 protein. The repertoire holds fewer than 200,000 distinct CDR3 sequences, around a tenth seen once, with about 16% in the top ten. Sequencing used blood, either unsorted or a sorted T cell fraction (not recorded which). The clonotype was recovered from a female donor with ankylosing spondylitis or in good health (not recorded which).

The CDR3 loop is CASSEGEAGGGNEQFF. As DNA, the CDR3 is TGTGCCAGCAGTGAAGGAGAGGCGGGAGGAGGCAATGAGCAGTTCTTC. The chain couples TRBV25-1 to TRBJ2-1, with TRBD2 matching 8 bases. Germline lookup yields CDR1 MGHDK and CDR2 SYGVNS. V was clipped by 2 bases and J by 6 bases; unmatched bases: 9. CDR3 length: 16 residues.